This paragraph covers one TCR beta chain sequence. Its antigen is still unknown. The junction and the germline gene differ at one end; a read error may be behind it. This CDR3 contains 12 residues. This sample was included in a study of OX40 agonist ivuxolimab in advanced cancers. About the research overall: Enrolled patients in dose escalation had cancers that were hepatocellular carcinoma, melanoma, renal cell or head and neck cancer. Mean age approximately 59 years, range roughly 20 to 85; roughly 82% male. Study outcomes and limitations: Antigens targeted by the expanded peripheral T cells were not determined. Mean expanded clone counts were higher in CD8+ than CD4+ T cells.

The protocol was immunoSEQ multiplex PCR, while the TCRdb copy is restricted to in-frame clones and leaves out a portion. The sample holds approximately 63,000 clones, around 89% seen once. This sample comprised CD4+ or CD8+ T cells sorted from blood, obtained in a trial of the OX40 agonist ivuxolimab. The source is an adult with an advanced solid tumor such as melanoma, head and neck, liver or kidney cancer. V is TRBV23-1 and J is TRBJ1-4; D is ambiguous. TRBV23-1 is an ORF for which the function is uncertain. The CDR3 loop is CASSQSKEKLFF. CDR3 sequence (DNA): TGCGCCAGCAGTCAATCTAAGGAAAAACTGTTTTTT.